This T cell receptor (beta chain) was sequenced for a study of T-cell reconstitution after alpha-beta-depleted transplantation in children. Germline V gene data show CDR1 as SGHRS and CDR2 as YFSETQ. The CDR3 totals 14 residues. A TCRbeta library incorporating unique molecular identifiers was prepared. Via MiXCR, TCRdb re-called the PCR reads, giving one row per CDR3 protein. The sample includes about half a million distinct CDR3 sequences, roughly an eighth of them seen just once. This clonotype was seen many times. At one boundary the junction diverges from the germline segment, which might be a read error.

This TCR came from a human donor who donated a stem cell graft to a child with combined immunodeficiency. The chain has TRBV5-1 and TRBJ2-3, with D possibly matching TRBD2 (6 bases). The source material was PBMCs from the stem cell graft donor, sampled from the stem cell graft. The CDR3 protein is CASSLAVGSDTQYF. In DNA, the CDR3 is TGTGCCAGCAGCTTAGCGGTAGGGTCAGATACGCAGTATTTT.